The T cell receptor beta chain described here comes from a study of Ad26.COV2.S vaccination and SARS-CoV-2 variants (dated by TCRdb to the early 2020s). For the study in its entirety: Donors in the vaccine arm were drawn from COV1001, a multicentre, randomized, double-blind, placebo-controlled phase I-IIa trial testing Ad26.COV2.S in healthy adults. Investigators remained blinded to trial group allocation during experiments and outcome assessment. Sequencing of the TCRbeta repertoire served to evaluate the specificity and breadth of SARS-CoV-2-reactive T cell receptors following Ad26.COV2.S vaccination. Participants in the trial were split at random into five groups of five each, receiving low-dose or high-dose Ad26.COV2.S once or twice, or else placebo on both occasions. Ad26.COV2.S was given intramuscularly at 5x10^10 or 1x10^11 viral particles, as a single shot or as two shots 56 days apart. A total of 32 samples were included in the TCR-sequenced set, comprising approximately 20 Ad26.COV2.S vaccine recipients, 5 placebo recipients and 8 SARS-CoV-2 convalescent individuals.

TCRbeta CDR3 regions were sequenced with the immunoSEQ Assay. After extraction, genomic DNA underwent amplification by bias-controlled multiplex PCR, followed by high-throughput sequencing. The authors' analysis ran thus. To quantify the absolute abundance of every unique TCRbeta CDR3 region, sequences were collapsed and filtered. T cell fraction was estimated by normalization of TCRbeta template counts to usable DNA, with usable DNA being measured through amplification of reference genes present in all nucleated cells. Repertoire TCRs were annotated as SARS-CoV-2-specific by exact matching of V gene, CDR3 amino acid sequence and J gene to a known reactive TCR set. MIRA supplied the reference SARS-CoV-2 TCR set, which was filtered for enrichment in COVID-19-positive ImmuneCODE repertoires so that public or cross-reactive TCRs were removed. Drawing on the MIRA antigens, annotated TCRs were analysed further at the level of specific ORF or position within ORF. Breadth was defined as the number of annotated unique rearrangements divided by the total number of unique productive rearrangements, and depth was defined as the summed frequency of the annotated unique rearrangements. Two-sided Wilcoxon rank-sum tests were applied when comparing TCR breadth between groups. Held by TCRdb, this immuneACCESS table contains in-frame sequences only and omits some clones. Under half of the omission traces to an unresolved V gene where checked; the cause of the rest is unknown. The DNA was the basis for D and trimming; V, J and clone size are from that table. The sample data list about 400,000 clones, and 75% to 90% of these were observed just once. The top ten constitute under 2% of the sample.

Broader findings and caveats from the paper: The authors noted that the TCR breadth and depth analyses may have underestimated total T cell responses. Vaccine and placebo recipients had similar non-spike TCR breadth, a finding consistent with the vaccine containing only spike. After vaccination, substantial breadth of spike-specific CD8+ and CD4+ T cell responses was reported. Ad26.COV2.S recipients had higher spike-specific TCR breadth than placebo recipients (P = 0.0014). Comparing responses between vaccine doses or regimens was not something the study was powered to do.

From cysteine to phenylalanine, the CDR3 is 12 amino acids long. Just the 36-base CDR3 DNA is kept, in frame starting at base 1. V is clipped by 2 bases and J by 9 bases, and the sequence between their germline boundaries is 9 bases long. The germline V gene (reference sequence) yields SGHNT for CDR1 and YYREEE for CDR2. For this clone: It lacks a known antigen. No base qualities exist here, and no much larger clone lies one base off it.

What this sample's treatment or condition label stands for: 15 to 20 received Ad26.COV2.S at low or high dose, single or two shots; 5 received placebo; per-sample allocation not given. For vaccine and placebo recipients, the sequenced repertoires came from samples collected on day 63 after the first injection. Cohort 1b enrolled around 24 adults aged 18-55 years at a single site in Boston, USA, between 29 July and 7 August 2020. Ad26.COV2.S was a replication-incompetent adenovirus type 26 vector that expressed a prefusion-stabilized SARS-CoV-2 spike protein derived from the original Wuhan strain. The sample was peripheral blood, taken in a trial of Ad26.COV2.S vaccine versus placebo. The chain was built from TRBV5-4 and TRBJ2-1; a weak D assignment points to TRBD2 (6 bases agree). This receptor was taken from a person between 18 and 59 years old who received the Ad26.COV2.S COVID-19 vaccine or a placebo. The CDR3 loop reads CASSFAGREQFF. The bases read TGTGCCAGCAGCTTCGCGGGGCGTGAGCAGTTCTTC.